This T cell receptor beta chain was sequenced during a study of blood T cell repertoires in COVID-19. Turning to the study itself: Acute-phase and convalescent COVID-19 samples originated in the United States, Italy and Spain. The analysed material was cDNA or gDNA that came from T cells, B-cell-depleted T cells, or PBMCs.

In the source study's methods: Amplification of reference gene primers was used by the study to estimate nucleated cell counts. The protocol was immunoSEQ multiplex PCR, while the TCRdb copy is restricted to in-frame clones and leaves out a portion. D and trimming come from the DNA, and the V and J calls and clone size come from that table. The sample records 40,000 or so clones, approximately 91% being singletons. Germline lookup yields CDR1 MGHRA and CDR2 YSYEKL. The CDR3 runs 16 residues. V was pared by 0 bases and J by 6 bases, with 6 bases of the junction left unmatched. The receptor's source is a man in his fifties with active COVID-19. The chain combines TRBV4-1 with TRBJ2-7, with TRBD1 matching 12 bases. The sample taken for sequencing was peripheral blood. In DNA, the CDR3 is TGCGCCAGCAGCCAAGATCTCGGGACAGGGGGCCTCGAGCAGTACTTC. Translating it yields CASSQDLGTGGLEQYF.